This TCR beta chain appears in the sequencing data of a study of glioma-infiltrating T cells. Turning to the study itself: Sequencing aimed for about 4.5- to 11-fold coverage of about a million peripheral T cells.

Using RNA template, CDR3s of TCR alpha and beta were amplified with iRepertoire arm-PCR. TCRdb reprocessed the multiplex PCR reads with MiXCR, giving one entry per CDR3 protein. The data contain about 400,000 distinct CDR3 sequences, 41% of them singletons. Germline lookup yields CDR1 MNHEY and CDR2 SMNVEV (reference sequence). The length of the CDR3 is 16 residues. Sequencing was carried out using glioma tissue, nonneoplastic brain tissue, or PBMCs (not recorded which). This sequence joins TRBV27 and TRBJ2-3; D is undetermined. The J call may be mistaken, given a closer DNA end match to TRBJ1-5. This clonotype was sampled from a human donor with low-grade glioma or glioblastoma, undergoing nonglioma brain surgery, or in good health (not recorded which). In nucleotides, the CDR3 is TGTGCCAGCAGTGAACGGACTAGCGGGTACACAGATACGCAGCATTTT. Its translation is CASSERTSGYTDTQHF.